This is a list of T cell receptor beta chains from one sample in a study of T cells of healthy individuals. TCRdb re-called the 5' RACE reads with MiXCR, one entry per CDR3 protein. The sample records 85,000 to 100,000 distinct CDR3 sequences, 17% being singletons. The receptors were gathered from a human donor in good health. CDR3s include the opening cysteine and the closing phenylalanine or tryptophan. Each record gives: V gene, D gene, clone size, J gene, CDR3 protein, CDR3 DNA. The D gene is left open where the match is weak. Only some rows state a clone size, as once, few, many or a class for expanded clones.

V: TRBV5-1; D: NA; size: few; J: TRBJ1-3; CDR3: CASSLFPGVTGNTIYF; DNA: TGCGCCAGCAGCTTGTTTCCAGGAGTTACTGGAAACACCATATATTTT
V: TRBV18; D: TRBD2; size: NA; J: TRBJ2-3; CDR3: CASSPDRGGPDTQYF; DNA: TGTGCCAGCTCACCCGATCGGGGGGGCCCAGATACGCAGTATTTT
V: TRBV5-5; D: TRBD1; size: many; J: TRBJ1-1; CDR3: CASSSDRGAEAFF; DNA: TGTGCCAGCAGTTCCGACAGGGGCGCTGAAGCTTTCTTT
V: TRBV6-5; D: NA; size: NA; J: TRBJ2-1; CDR3: CASPTGSVPEQFF; DNA: TGTGCCAGCCCGACAGGTTCGGTCCCTGAGCAGTTCTTC
V: TRBV28; D: NA; size: NA; J: TRBJ2-7; CDR3: CASMDSGHPYEQYF; DNA: TGTGCCAGCATGGATTCGGGACACCCCTACGAGCAGTACTTC
V: TRBV5-1; D: TRBD1; size: few; J: TRBJ2-5; CDR3: CASSLTTGGETQYF; DNA: TGCGCCAGCAGCTTAACCACAGGGGGAGAGACCCAGTACTTC
V: TRBV6-1; D: TRBD1; size: many; J: TRBJ2-7; CDR3: CASSEAGQSSYEQYF; DNA: TGTGCCAGCAGTGAAGCGGGACAGTCCTCCTACGAGCAGTACTTC
V: TRBV5-8; D: TRBD1; size: NA; J: TRBJ2-7; CDR3: CASSRGTGMHEQYF; DNA: TGTGCCAGCAGCCGCGGGACAGGGATGCACGAGCAGTACTTC
V: TRBV19; D: NA; size: many; J: TRBJ1-1; CDR3: CASSNTEAFF; DNA: TGTGCCAGTAGTAACACTGAAGCTTTCTTT
V: TRBV3-1; D: NA; size: many; J: TRBJ2-3; CDR3: CASSQGSSPGDTQYF; DNA: TGTGCCAGCAGCCAAGGGTCTTCGCCGGGAGATACGCAGTATTTT
V: TRBV7-2; D: NA; size: many; J: TRBJ1-3; CDR3: CASTMTGTGNTIYF; DNA: TGTGCCAGCACTATGACCGGGACAGGAAACACCATATATTTT
V: TRBV27; D: TRBD2; size: many; J: TRBJ2-1; CDR3: CASSAGPGLGISDEQFF; DNA: TGTGCCAGCAGTGCCGGACCGGGACTAGGAATTTCGGATGAGCAGTTCTTC
V: TRBV28; D: TRBD2; size: NA; J: TRBJ2-1; CDR3: CASSPYPRTSGPNEQFF; DNA: TGTGCCAGCAGCCCTTACCCCAGGACTAGCGGTCCCAATGAGCAGTTCTTC
V: TRBV10-3; D: NA; size: NA; J: TRBJ2-7; CDR3: CAISRGPDYEQYF; DNA: TGTGCCATCAGTAGGGGACCAGACTACGAGCAGTACTTC
V: TRBV5-1; D: NA; size: NA; J: TRBJ2-3; CDR3: CASSLAVGGRTDTQYF; DNA: TGCGCCAGCAGCTTGGCGGTGGGAGGTCGCACAGATACGCAGTATTTT
V: TRBV19; D: NA; size: NA; J: TRBJ1-5; CDR3: CASSLGGFGRQPQHF; DNA: TGTGCCAGTAGTTTGGGGGGATTCGGTCGTCAGCCCCAGCATTTT
V: TRBV5-1; D: NA; size: NA; J: TRBJ2-1; CDR3: CASSLGRFSGNEQFF; DNA: TGCGCCAGCAGCTTGGGACGGTTCTCTGGCAATGAGCAGTTCTTC
V: TRBV28; D: NA; size: NA; J: TRBJ2-2; CDR3: CASSLGEENTGELFF; DNA: TGTGCCAGCAGCCTAGGAGAGGAGAACACCGGGGAGCTGTTTTTT
V: TRBV7-9; D: TRBD2; size: few; J: TRBJ2-3; CDR3: CASSQAAGDGDTQYF; DNA: TGTGCCAGCAGCCAGGCAGCGGGAGACGGAGATACGCAGTATTTT
V: TRBV12-3/TRBV12-4; D: NA; size: NA; J: TRBJ2-3; CDR3: CASSRPGVTDTQYF; DNA: TGTGCCAGCAGCCGGCCCGGAGTCACAGATACGCAGTATTTT
V: TRBV20-1; D: TRBD1; size: many; J: TRBJ1-6; CDR3: CSARTPGGSPLHF; DNA: TGCAGTGCTAGAACACCAGGGGGTTCACCCCTCCACTTT
V: TRBV29-1; D: TRBD1; size: many; J: TRBJ2-2; CDR3: CSVRDRGFTGELFF; DNA: TGCAGCGTCCGGGACAGGGGGTTCACCGGGGAGCTGTTTTTT
V: TRBV12-3/TRBV12-4; D: NA; size: few; J: TRBJ2-3; CDR3: CASSWGSFTDTQYF; DNA: TGTGCCAGCAGTTGGGGCAGTTTCACAGATACGCAGTATTTT
V: TRBV12-3/TRBV12-4; D: NA; size: NA; J: TRBJ2-7; CDR3: CATSPRTHPYEQYF; DNA: TGTGCCACTAGTCCCCGGACCCATCCCTACGAGCAGTACTTC
V: TRBV12-3/TRBV12-4; D: NA; size: NA; J: TRBJ1-4; CDR3: CASSLEGLGEKLFF; DNA: TGTGCCAGCAGTTTGGAGGGCTTGGGTGAAAAACTGTTTTTT
V: TRBV7-3; D: TRBD2; size: NA; J: TRBJ2-2; CDR3: CASSRLAGGLTNTGELFF; DNA: TGTGCCAGCAGCCGACTAGCGGGGGGCCTTACGAACACCGGGGAGCTGTTTTTT
V: TRBV19; D: NA; size: NA; J: TRBJ2-5; CDR3: CASGMGETQYF; DNA: TGTGCCAGTGGGATGGGAGAGACCCAGTACTTC
V: TRBV7-2; D: TRBD1; size: NA; J: TRBJ2-7; CDR3: CASSSSGTGSYEQYF; DNA: TGTGCCAGCAGCTCCTCCGGGACAGGTTCCTACGAGCAGTACTTC
V: TRBV29-1; D: TRBD1; size: many; J: TRBJ2-3; CDR3: CSVEGQGVRTDTQYF; DNA: TGCAGCGTAGAGGGACAGGGGGTAAGGACAGATACGCAGTATTTT
V: TRBV10-3; D: NA; size: NA; J: TRBJ2-6; CDR3: CAITEGLGANVLTF; DNA: TGTGCCATCACCGAAGGCTTGGGGGCCAACGTCCTGACTTTC
V: TRBV3-1; D: TRBD1; size: NA; J: TRBJ2-3; CDR3: CASGHGQGGTDTQYF; DNA: TGTGCCAGCGGCCACGGACAGGGAGGTACAGATACGCAGTATTTT
V: TRBV12-3/TRBV12-4; D: NA; size: NA; J: TRBJ2-1; CDR3: CASRDSNEQFF; DNA: TGTGCCAGCAGAGATAGCAATGAGCAGTTCTTC
V: TRBV23-1; D: NA; size: NA; J: TRBJ2-5; CDR3: CASSHGTDQETQYF; DNA: TGCGCCAGCAGTCATGGTACGGACCAAGAGACCCAGTACTTC
V: TRBV20-1; D: NA; size: many; J: TRBJ2-7; CDR3: CSARFYYEQYF; DNA: TGCAGTGCTCGATTCTACTACGAGCAGTACTTC
V: TRBV20-1; D: TRBD1; size: NA; J: TRBJ1-2; CDR3: CSVSRDRLASGAYYTF; DNA: TGCAGTGTCTCCCGGGACAGGTTGGCCTCAGGCGCCTACTACACCTTC
V: TRBV5-1; D: NA; size: NA; J: TRBJ2-7; CDR3: CASSLDSEYYEQYF; DNA: TGCGCCAGCAGCTTGGATTCGGAATACTACGAGCAGTACTTC
V: TRBV20-1; D: NA; size: NA; J: TRBJ1-2; CDR3: CSAWGTSYGYTF; DNA: TGCAGTGCCTGGGGGACCTCCTATGGCTACACCTTC